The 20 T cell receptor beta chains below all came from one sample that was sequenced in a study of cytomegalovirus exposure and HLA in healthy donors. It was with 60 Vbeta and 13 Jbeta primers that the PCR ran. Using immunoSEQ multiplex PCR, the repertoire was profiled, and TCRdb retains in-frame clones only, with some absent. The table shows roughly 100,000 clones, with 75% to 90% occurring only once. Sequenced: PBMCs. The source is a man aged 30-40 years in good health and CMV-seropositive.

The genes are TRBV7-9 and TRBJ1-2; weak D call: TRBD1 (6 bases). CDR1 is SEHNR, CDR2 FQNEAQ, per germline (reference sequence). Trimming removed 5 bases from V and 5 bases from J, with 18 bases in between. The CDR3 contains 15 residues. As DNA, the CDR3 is TGTGCCAGCAGCATTCATTGGACAGAGGGTTATGGCTACACCTTC. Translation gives CASSIHWTEGYGYTF.

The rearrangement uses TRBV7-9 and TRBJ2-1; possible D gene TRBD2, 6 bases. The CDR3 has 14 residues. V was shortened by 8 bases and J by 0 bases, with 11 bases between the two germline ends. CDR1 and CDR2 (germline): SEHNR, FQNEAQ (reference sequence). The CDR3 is CASAGRGSYNEQFF. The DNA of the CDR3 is TGTGCCAGCGCCGGGCGGGGCTCCTACAATGAGCAGTTCTTC.

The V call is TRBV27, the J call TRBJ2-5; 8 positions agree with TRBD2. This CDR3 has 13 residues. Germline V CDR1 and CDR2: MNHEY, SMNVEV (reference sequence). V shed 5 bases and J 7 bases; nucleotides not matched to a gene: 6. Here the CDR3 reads CASSGSGVMTQYF. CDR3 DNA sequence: TGTGCCAGCAGTGGTAGCGGGGTAATGACCCAGTACTTC.

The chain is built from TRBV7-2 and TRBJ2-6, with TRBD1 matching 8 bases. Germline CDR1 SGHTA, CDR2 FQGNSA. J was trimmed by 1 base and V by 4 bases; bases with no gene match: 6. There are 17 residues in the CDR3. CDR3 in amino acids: CASSSGQGLSGANVLTF. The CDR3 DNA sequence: TGTGCCAGCAGCTCAGGACAGGGATTATCTGGGGCCAACGTCCTGACTTTC.

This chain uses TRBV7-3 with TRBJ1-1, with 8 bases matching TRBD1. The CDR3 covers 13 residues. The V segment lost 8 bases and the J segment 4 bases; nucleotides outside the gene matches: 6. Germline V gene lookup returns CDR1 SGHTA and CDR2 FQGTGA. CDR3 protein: CASQTGGGTEAFF. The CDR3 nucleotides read TGTGCCAGCCAAACAGGGGGAGGCACTGAAGCTTTCTTT.

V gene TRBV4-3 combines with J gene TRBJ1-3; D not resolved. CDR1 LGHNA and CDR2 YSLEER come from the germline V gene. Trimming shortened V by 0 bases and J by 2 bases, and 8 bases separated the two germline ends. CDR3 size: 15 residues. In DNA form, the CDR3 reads TGCGCCAGCAGCCAAGATTCCGGAGCTGGAAACACCATATATTTT. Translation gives CASSQDSGAGNTIYF.

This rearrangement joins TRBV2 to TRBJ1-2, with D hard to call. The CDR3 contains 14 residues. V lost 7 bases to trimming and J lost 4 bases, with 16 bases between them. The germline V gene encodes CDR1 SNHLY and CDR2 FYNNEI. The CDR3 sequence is CASTPRMGVYGYTF. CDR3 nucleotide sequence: TGTGCCAGCACCCCGCGCATGGGAGTCTATGGCTACACCTTC.

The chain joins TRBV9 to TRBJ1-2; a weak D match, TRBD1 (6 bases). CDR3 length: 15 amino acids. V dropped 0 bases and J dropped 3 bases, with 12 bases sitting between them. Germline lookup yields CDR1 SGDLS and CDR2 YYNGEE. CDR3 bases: TGTGCCAGCAGCGTAGCCGAGACAGGATACTATGGCTACACCTTC. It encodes CASSVAETGYYGYTF.

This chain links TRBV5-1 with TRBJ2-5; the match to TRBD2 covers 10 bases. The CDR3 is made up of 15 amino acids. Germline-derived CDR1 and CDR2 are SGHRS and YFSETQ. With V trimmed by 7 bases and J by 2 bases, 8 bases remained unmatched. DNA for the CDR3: TGCGCCAGCGGCCGGGCTAGCGGGGGACAAGAGACCCAGTACTTC. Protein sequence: CASGRASGGQETQYF.

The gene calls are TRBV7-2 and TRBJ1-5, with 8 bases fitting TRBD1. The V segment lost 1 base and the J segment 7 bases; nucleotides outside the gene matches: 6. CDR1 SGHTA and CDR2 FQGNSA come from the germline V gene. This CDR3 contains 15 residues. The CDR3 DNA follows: TGTGCCAGCAGCTTAGGGACAGGGATGAGGCAGCCCCAGCATTTT. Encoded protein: CASSLGTGMRQPQHF.

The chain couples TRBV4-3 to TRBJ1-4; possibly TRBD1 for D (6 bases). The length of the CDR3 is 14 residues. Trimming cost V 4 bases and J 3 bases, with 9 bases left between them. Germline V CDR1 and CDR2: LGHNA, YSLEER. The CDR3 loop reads CASSLRGSNEKLFF. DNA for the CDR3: TGCGCCAGCAGCCTCAGGGGCTCTAATGAAAAACTGTTTTTT.

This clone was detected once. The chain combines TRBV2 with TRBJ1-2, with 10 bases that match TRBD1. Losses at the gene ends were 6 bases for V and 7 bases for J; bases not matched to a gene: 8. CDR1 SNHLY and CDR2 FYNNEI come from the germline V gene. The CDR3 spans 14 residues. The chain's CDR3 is CASSAGQGLGGYTF. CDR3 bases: TGTGCCAGCAGCGCGGGACAGGGGTTAGGTGGCTACACCTTC.

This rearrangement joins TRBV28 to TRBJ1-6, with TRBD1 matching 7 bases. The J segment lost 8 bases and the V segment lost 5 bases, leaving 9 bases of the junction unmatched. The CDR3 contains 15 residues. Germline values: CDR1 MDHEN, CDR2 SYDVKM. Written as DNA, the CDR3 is TGTGCCAGCAGTAATAGACAGGGAGGATATTCACCCCTCCACTTT. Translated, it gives CASSNRQGGYSPLHF.

In DNA form, the CDR3 reads TGTGCCAGCAGTGAAGTGCTTAGTACCCTCCACTTT. Protein sequence: CASSEVLSTLHF. This rearrangement joins TRBV6-1 to TRBJ1-6; unclear D gene. Between the trimmed V and J ends, which lost 1 base and 14 bases, there was a span of 9 bases. The CDR3 loop spans 12 amino acids. Looked up from germline, CDR1 is MNHNS and CDR2 is SASEGT.

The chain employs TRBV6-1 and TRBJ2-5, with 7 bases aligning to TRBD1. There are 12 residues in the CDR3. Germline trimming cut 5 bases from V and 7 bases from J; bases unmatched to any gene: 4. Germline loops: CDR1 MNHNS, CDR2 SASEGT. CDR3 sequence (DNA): TGTGCCAGCAGTCCCCACAGGGGGACCCAGTACTTC. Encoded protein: CASSPHRGTQYF.

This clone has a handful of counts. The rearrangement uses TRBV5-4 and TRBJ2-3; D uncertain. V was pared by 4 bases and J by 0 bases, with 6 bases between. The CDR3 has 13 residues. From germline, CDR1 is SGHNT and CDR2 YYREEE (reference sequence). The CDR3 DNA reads TGTGCCAGCAGCCGCGTCAGCACAGATACGCAGTATTTT. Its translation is CASSRVSTDTQYF.

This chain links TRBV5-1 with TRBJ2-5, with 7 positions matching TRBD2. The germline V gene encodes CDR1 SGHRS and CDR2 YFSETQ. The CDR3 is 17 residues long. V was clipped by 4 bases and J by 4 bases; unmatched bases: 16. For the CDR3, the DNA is TGCGCCAGCAGCCCACGACAGACACCGACTAGCCGAGAGACCCAGTACTTC. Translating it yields CASSPRQTPTSRETQYF. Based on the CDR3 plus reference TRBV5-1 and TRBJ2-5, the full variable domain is KAGVTQTPRYLIKTRGQQVTLSCSPISGHRSVSWYQQTPGQGLQFLFEYFSETQRNKGNFPGRFSGRQFSNSRSEMNVSTLELGDSALYLCASSPRQTPTSRETQYFGPGTRLLVL.

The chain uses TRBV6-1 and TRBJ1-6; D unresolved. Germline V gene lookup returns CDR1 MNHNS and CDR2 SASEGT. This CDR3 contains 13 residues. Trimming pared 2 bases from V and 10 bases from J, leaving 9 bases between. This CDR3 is CASSERTLSPLHF. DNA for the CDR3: TGTGCCAGCAGTGAAAGAACATTGTCACCCCTCCACTTT.

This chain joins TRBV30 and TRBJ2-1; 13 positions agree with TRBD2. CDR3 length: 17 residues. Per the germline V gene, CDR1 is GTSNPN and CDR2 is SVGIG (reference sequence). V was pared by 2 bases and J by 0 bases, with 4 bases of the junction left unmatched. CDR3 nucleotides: TGTGCCTGGAGTACCCGGACTAGCGGGAGCTCCTACAATGAGCAGTTCTTC. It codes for CAWSTRTSGSSYNEQFF.

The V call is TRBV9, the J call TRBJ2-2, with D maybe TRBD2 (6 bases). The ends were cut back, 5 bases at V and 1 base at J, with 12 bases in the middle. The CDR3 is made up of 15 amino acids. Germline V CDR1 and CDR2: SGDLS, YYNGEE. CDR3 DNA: TGTGCCAGCAGGGAGGGCACGTTGAACACCGGGGAGCTGTTTTTT. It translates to CASREGTLNTGELFF.